The present TCR beta chain was sequenced within a study of T cell clonotyping in hematopoietic cell transplantation. V was pared by 5 bases and J by 4 bases, with 8 bases between. CDR1 is MNHEY, CDR2 SVGAGI, per germline. This CDR3 is 12 amino acids long. Time point described: recipient sample about 28 days before transplant, after cytoreduction. TCRdb's copy holds only in-frame clones and misses some; the assay was immunoSEQ multiplex PCR. This table holds tens of thousands of clones, approximately 82% found once. In its sample, this clone was seen a few times. The rearrangement links TRBV6-5 to TRBJ1-2, with TRBD1 as a possible D gene (5 bases). The sequence was obtained from a woman aged 60-75 years with acute myeloid leukemia. Some clones in this sample may be carry-over from other donors' samples. This specimen was peripheral blood mononuclear cells, taken before stem cell transplant. The CDR3 DNA follows: TGTGCCAGCAGTCGACAGCCCTATGGCTACACCTTC. This gives the protein CASSRQPYGYTF.